One sample yielded the 23 T cell receptor beta chains listed below, sequenced in a study of blood T cell repertoires in COVID-19. Here immunoSEQ multiplex PCR was the method, and the copy in TCRdb shows in-frame clones only, minus some. The sample comprises about 120,000 clones, approximately 84% of which are singletons, and 7.5% rests with the top ten. The sequencing sample was made of peripheral blood. The source of these receptors is a man in his 70s with active or convalescent COVID-19.

The rearrangement uses TRBV19 and TRBJ1-1; perhaps TRBD1 as D (5 bases). The CDR3 covers 15 residues. Germline-derived CDR1 and CDR2 are LNHDA and SQIVND (reference sequence). Trimming left V 3 bases short and J 2 bases short, with 13 bases between. The CDR3 loop is CASSILTRVNTEAFF. The CDR3 DNA reads as TGTGCCAGTAGTATTTTAACCAGGGTTAACACTGAAGCTTTCTTT.

The V and J genes are TRBV5-1 and TRBJ2-7, with a possible D match to TRBD2 (7 bases). The V end was cut by 0 bases, the J end by 3 bases, with 13 bases between. This CDR3 is 15 amino acids long. Germline loops: CDR1 SGHRS, CDR2 YFSETQ. CDR3 sequence reads: CASSLGGGPLYEQYF. DNA for the CDR3: TGCGCCAGCAGCTTGGGGGGGGGCCCCCTCTACGAGCAGTACTTC.

The chain joins TRBV30 to TRBJ1-1; D may be TRBD1 (6 bases). Trimming stripped 0 bases from V and 5 bases from J, with 10 bases between. The CDR3 has 13 residues. CDR1 is GTSNPN, CDR2 SVGIG, per germline (reference sequence). CDR3 sequence reads: CAWSVDRRTEAFF. The CDR3 nucleotides are TGTGCCTGGAGTGTTGACAGGCGTACTGAAGCTTTCTTT. Variable domain in full (rest from reference TRBV30 and TRBJ1-1): SQTIHQWPATLVQPVGSPLSLECTVEGTSNPNLYWYRQAAGRGLQLLFYSVGIGQISSEVPQNLSASRPQDRQFILSSKKLLLSDSGFYLCAWSVDRRTEAFFGQGTRLTVV.

The chain carries TRBV3-1 (or the pseudogene TRBV3-2) and TRBJ1-5; 8 bases match TRBD1. J was trimmed by 0 bases and V by 4 bases; bases with no gene match: 5. Germline lookup yields CDR1 LGHDT and CDR2 YNNKEL (reference sequence). The CDR3 covers 16 residues. The CDR3 coding sequence is TGTGCCAGCAGCCTAGGGACAGGATATAGCAATCAGCCCCAGCATTTT. This encodes CASSLGTGYSNQPQHF.

This chain joins TRBV2 and TRBJ2-7; 7 bases match TRBD2. The CDR3 runs 12 residues. V shed 5 bases, J shed 7 bases, and the junction held 5 bases outside the gene matches. Germline assignment: CDR1 SNHLY and CDR2 FYNNEI. The CDR3 loop reads CASSKGLPEQYF. CDR3 in DNA: TGTGCCAGCAGTAAGGGACTACCGGAGCAGTACTTC.

The chain has TRBV18 and TRBJ1-2; D remains ambiguous. This CDR3 spans 11 amino acids. From germline, CDR1 is KGHSH and CDR2 LQKENI. V gave up 2 bases and J gave up 7 bases, with 5 bases separating them. The DNA of the CDR3 is TGTGCCAGCTCACCAGCCAGTGGCTACACCTTC. Encoded protein: CASSPASGYTF.

The chain couples TRBV25-1 to TRBJ2-1, with no clear D. The CDR3 is 12 amino acids. Germline CDR1 and CDR2: MGHDK and SYGVNS. The V gene lost 5 bases and the J gene lost 9 bases, with 11 bases spanning the gap. Here the CDR3 reads CASSPTGAEQFF. Here the CDR3 DNA reads TGTGCCAGCAGTCCAACTGGTGCTGAGCAGTTCTTC.

This clone appeared a few times. This rearrangement joins TRBV19 to TRBJ2-7, with TRBD2 matching 13 bases. CDR1 and CDR2 (germline): LNHDA, SQIVND (reference sequence). Germline trimming cut 7 bases from V and 2 bases from J; bases unmatched to any gene: 8. The CDR3 spans 16 residues. The CDR3 is CASKGLAGDKPYEQYF. For the CDR3, the DNA is TGTGCCAGTAAAGGACTAGCGGGAGATAAACCCTACGAGCAGTACTTC.

This clone was seen only once. This chain links TRBV6-2 or TRBV6-3 with TRBJ1-6; 7 bases match TRBD1. Trimming cost V 6 bases and J 10 bases; bases outside gene matches: 9. CDR3 length equals 14 residues. Germline loops: CDR1 MNHEY, CDR2 SVGEGT. CDR3 DNA sequence: TGTGCCAGCAGACCTTCTACAGGGGTCTCACCCCTCCACTTT. Protein product: CASRPSTGVSPLHF.

This rearrangement joins TRBV7-6 to TRBJ1-1; D is unclear. The CDR3 length is 14 residues. Looked up from germline, CDR1 is SGHVS and CDR2 is FNYEAQ. The ends were cut back, 4 bases at V and 5 bases at J, with 14 bases in the middle. CDR3 coding DNA: TGTGCCAGCAGCTCTAGACCTCATTTTACTGAAGCTTTCTTT. It is translated as CASSSRPHFTEAFF. The whole variable domain, filled in from reference TRBV7-6 and TRBJ1-1, reads GAGVSQSPRYKVTKRGQDVALRCDPISGHVSLYWYRQALGQGPEFLTYFNYEAQQDKSGLPNDRFSAERPEGSISTLTIQRTEQRDSAMYRCASSSRPHFTEAFFGQGTRLTVV.

The rearrangement joins TRBV2 to TRBJ1-5; D is undetermined. Germline assignment: CDR1 SNHLY and CDR2 FYNNEI. Trimming took 3 bases from V and 2 from J, leaving 11 bases between them. The CDR3 is 15 residues long. CDR3 coding DNA: TGTGCCAGCAGTGAGGCAGGTTCGGGCAATCAGCCCCAGCATTTT. This gives the protein CASSEAGSGNQPQHF.

The chain recombines TRBV28 with TRBJ2-4, with 12 bases lining up with TRBD2. The CDR3 covers 18 residues. Germline CDR1 reads MDHEN; CDR2 reads SYDVKM. The junction had 8 bases not matched to a gene; V was cut back by 5 bases and J by 0 bases. The CDR3: CASSPGLAGQLAKNIQYF. For the CDR3, the DNA is TGTGCCAGCAGTCCGGGACTAGCGGGCCAGCTAGCCAAAAACATTCAGTACTTC.

V usage is TRBV5-1 and J usage is TRBJ2-3, with D possibly being TRBD1 (5 bases). This CDR3 is 15 amino acids long. The germline V and J ends were trimmed by 1 base and 0 bases, with 9 bases remaining between them. Germline V lookup: CDR1 SGHRS, CDR2 YFSETQ. CDR3 residues: CASSLNGQSTDTQYF. The DNA of the CDR3 is TGCGCCAGCAGCTTGAATGGACAAAGCACAGATACGCAGTATTTT. Supplemented by reference TRBV5-1 and TRBJ2-3, the full variable domain reads KAGVTQTPRYLIKTRGQQVTLSCSPISGHRSVSWYQQTPGQGLQFLFEYFSETQRNKGNFPGRFSGRQFSNSRSEMNVSTLELGDSALYLCASSLNGQSTDTQYFGPGTRLTVL.

V and J are TRBV5-1 and TRBJ2-7, with 11 bases lining up with TRBD1. Germline lookup yields CDR1 SGHRS and CDR2 YFSETQ. The CDR3 contains 15 residues. The junction had 3 bases not matched to a gene; V was cut back by 0 bases and J by 4 bases. CDR3 residues: CASSLGTGGRYEQYF. Written as DNA, the CDR3 is TGCGCCAGCAGCTTGGGGACAGGGGGCAGGTACGAGCAGTACTTC.

This clone was found once. The chain recombines TRBV28 with TRBJ1-2; TRBD1 aligns across 9 bases. Germline CDR1 reads MDHEN; CDR2 reads SYDVKM. The V segment lost 4 bases and the J segment 7 bases; nucleotides outside the gene matches: 4. CDR3 length equals 13 residues. The CDR3 nucleotides are TGTGCCAGCAGTTACAGGGGGCGCATTGGCTACACCTTC. It is translated as CASSYRGRIGYTF.

J is TRBJ2-1 and V is TRBV5-8; tentative D call: TRBD2 (7 bases). V was clipped by 5 bases and J by 9 bases, with 24 bases between them. CDR1 is SGHTS, CDR2 YDEGEE, per germline. The length of the CDR3 is 16 residues. The chain's CDR3 is CASRISQDSRGGEQFF. In DNA, the CDR3 is TGTGCCAGCAGGATATCTCAGGACTCGAGGGGGGGTGAGCAGTTCTTC.

The chain links TRBV6-2 or TRBV6-3 to TRBJ1-1; the D gene is possibly TRBD1 (6 bases). CDR1 MNHEY and CDR2 SVGEGT come from the germline V gene. Trimming stripped 0 bases from V and 0 bases from J, with 8 bases between. The length of the CDR3 is 15 residues. The CDR3 nucleotides are TGTGCCAGCAGTTACTCCGGACAGATGAACACTGAAGCTTTCTTT. It yields the protein CASSYSGQMNTEAFF.

The CDR3 is CASRASGNNEKLFF. Here the CDR3 DNA reads TGCGCCAGCAGGGCCTCGGGGAATAATGAAAAACTGTTTTTT. This sequence joins TRBV5-1 and TRBJ1-4; D unclear. CDR1 and CDR2 from the germline V gene are SGHRS and YFSETQ. Deletions cut 5 bases from V and 4 bases from J, with 12 bases between. The CDR3 extends over 14 amino acids.

The chain combines TRBV15 with TRBJ1-1, with TRBD1 identical over 10 bases. The CDR3 covers 16 residues. In germline, CDR1 is LNHNV, CDR2 YYDKDF (reference sequence). Trimming at V came to 2 bases and at J to 6 bases, leaving 9 bases not matched to a gene. The CDR3 coding sequence is TGTGCCACCAGCAGAAGAGAAGGACAGGGGGACCCTGAAGCTTTCTTT. This encodes CATSRREGQGDPEAFF. The full variable domain, rest sourced from reference TRBV15 and TRBJ1-1, is DAMVIQNPRYQVTQFGKPVTLSCSQTLNHNVMYWYQQKSSQAPKLLFHYYDKDFNNEADTPDNFQSRRPNTSFCFLDIRSPGLGDTAMYLCATSRREGQGDPEAFFGQGTRLTVV.

This chain links TRBV6-5 with TRBJ2-1; 7 nucleotides agree with TRBD2. Germline assignment: CDR1 MNHEY and CDR2 SVGAGI. Losses at the gene ends were 6 bases for V and 7 bases for J; bases not matched to a gene: 9. CDR3 length: 14 amino acids. This CDR3 reads CASRIAGVENEQFF. The CDR3 DNA reads TGTGCCAGCAGAATCGCGGGAGTCGAAAATGAGCAGTTCTTC.

This clone was detected ten times or more. The CDR3 nucleotides read TGTGCCAGCAGCTTACGGGGAGCGAACACCGGGGAGCTGTTTTTT. This encodes CASSLRGANTGELFF. The chain is built from TRBV7-8 and TRBJ2-2; D might be TRBD2 (5 bases). This CDR3 contains 15 residues. Germline V gives CDR1 SGHVS, CDR2 FQNEAQ. Trimming removed 2 bases from V and 0 bases from J, with 7 bases in between.

As DNA, the CDR3 is TGTGCCTGGACCCGCCCCGATACAGGGGGCGGCGGCTACACCTTC. It specifies CAWTRPDTGGGGYTF. The V call is TRBV30, the J call TRBJ1-2; 9 bases line up with TRBD1. Germline CDR1 is GTSNPN and CDR2 is SVGIG (reference sequence). Trimming took 4 bases from V and 8 from J; bases not matched to a gene: 14. The CDR3 totals 15 residues.

The chain uses TRBV5-1 and TRBJ2-7, with TRBD1 identical over 7 bases. The germline V gene encodes CDR1 SGHRS and CDR2 YFSETQ. V was pared by 0 bases and J by 7 bases, with 7 bases of the junction left unmatched. CDR3 size: 14 residues. The CDR3 nucleotides read TGCGCCAGCAGCTTGGGGACAGGCCCGCAGGAGCAGTACTTC. Residues: CASSLGTGPQEQYF.